This is a list of T cell receptor beta chains from one sample in a study of CD8+CD57+ T cells in acquired aplastic anemia. TCRdb reprocessed the reads via MiXCR and lists one record per CDR3 protein. The table has under 200,000 distinct CDR3 sequences, around half seen once. Input material: sorted CD4+, CD8+, or CD8+CD57+ T cells (not recorded which) from PBMCs. The receptor source for this set is a human donor with aplastic anemia. The CDR3 runs from the conserved cysteine through the conserved F or W. The order of the fields is CDR3 DNA, CDR3 protein, D gene, V gene, J gene, clone size. D genes are given only for firm matches. Clone size is stated in some rows and not others, as once, few, many or a class when expanded.

CDR3 DNA: TGTGCCAGCAGTTTGGGAGGGGACTCCTACGAGCAGTACTTC
CDR3 protein: CASSLGGDSYEQYF
D gene: TRBD2
V gene: TRBV12-3/TRBV12-4
J gene: TRBJ2-7
clone size: many

CDR3 DNA: TGTGCCAGCAGCCAAGTGTCCACCACTGGAGCAGTGTTC
CDR3 protein: CASSQVSTTGAVF
D gene: .
V gene: TRBV3-1
J gene: TRBJ2-7
clone size: many

CDR3 DNA: TGTGCCAGCAGTTCATCCCCCGGGACAGACTCTTATCCTAACTATGGCTACACCTTC
CDR3 protein: CASSSSPGTDSYPNYGYTF
D gene: TRBD1
V gene: TRBV12-3/TRBV12-4
J gene: TRBJ1-2
clone size: few

CDR3 DNA: TGTGCCAGCAGCTTTGGTAGCGGGGAGCTGTTTTTT
CDR3 protein: CASSFGSGELFF
D gene: .
V gene: TRBV7-9
J gene: TRBJ2-2
clone size: .

CDR3 DNA: TGTGCCACCAGTGATTTGGGACTAGCGGGTTACAATGAGCAGTTCTTC
CDR3 protein: CATSDLGLAGYNEQFF
D gene: TRBD2
V gene: TRBV24-1
J gene: TRBJ2-1
clone size: many

CDR3 DNA: TGTGCCAGCAGCTTAGATCAACTAGCGGGAGTCAAGCAGTTCTTC
CDR3 protein: CASSLDQLAGVKQFF
D gene: TRBD2
V gene: TRBV11-2
J gene: TRBJ2-1
clone size: .

CDR3 DNA: TGTGCCAGCAGCTTAGGCGCCAATGAGCAGTTCTTC
CDR3 protein: CASSLGANEQFF
D gene: .
V gene: TRBV7-3
J gene: TRBJ2-1
clone size: many

CDR3 DNA: TGCAGCGTGCTGGACAGTTTCTCCTACAATGAGCAGTTCTTC
CDR3 protein: CSVLDSFSYNEQFF
D gene: .
V gene: TRBV29-1
J gene: TRBJ2-1
clone size: once

CDR3 DNA: TGTGCCAGCAGCTTAGTGGCTAGCGGGGGGGGTGAGCAGTTCTTC
CDR3 protein: CASSLVASGGGEQFF
D gene: TRBD2
V gene: TRBV7-6
J gene: TRBJ2-1
clone size: .

CDR3 DNA: TGTGCCAGCAGCTTAGGATACAGCGGGAGTTACAATGAGCAGTTCTTC
CDR3 protein: CASSLGYSGSYNEQFF
D gene: TRBD2
V gene: TRBV7-2
J gene: TRBJ2-1
clone size: many

CDR3 DNA: TGTGCCAGCAGCGTAGGACTGGGGGCATCCAGAAACACCATATATTTT
CDR3 protein: CASSVGLGASRNTIYF
D gene: .
V gene: TRBV9
J gene: TRBJ1-3
clone size: many

CDR3 DNA: TGTGCCAACAGCTTAGCGGCGCTAGCGGGACCCTACGAGCAGTACTTC
CDR3 protein: CANSLAALAGPYEQYF
D gene: TRBD2
V gene: TRBV7-2
J gene: TRBJ2-7
clone size: .

CDR3 DNA: TGCAGCGATCGGACAGGGCCTGGCTACACCTTC
CDR3 protein: CSDRTGPGYTF
D gene: TRBD1
V gene: TRBV29-1
J gene: TRBJ1-2
clone size: many

CDR3 DNA: TGCGCCAGCAGCCCTGGCAGGCGGGACTTTGGGGTGACTGAAGCTTTCTTT
CDR3 protein: CASSPGRRDFGVTEAFF
D gene: .
V gene: TRBV5-1
J gene: TRBJ1-1
clone size: many

CDR3 DNA: TGTGCCAGCAGCTCATCCGGGAGCGGGGGCTCGGAGACCCAGTACTTC
CDR3 protein: CASSSSGSGGSETQYF
D gene: TRBD2
V gene: TRBV13
J gene: TRBJ2-5
clone size: .

CDR3 DNA: TGTGCCAGCAGTTTCGACGGGAGAGATGGCTACACCTTC
CDR3 protein: CASSFDGRDGYTF
D gene: .
V gene: TRBV12-3/TRBV12-4
J gene: TRBJ1-2
clone size: many

CDR3 DNA: TGTGCCTGGAGAGGGACTAGCGGGAGGACCCCCTACGAGCAGTACTTC
CDR3 protein: CAWRGTSGRTPYEQYF
D gene: TRBD2
V gene: TRBV30
J gene: TRBJ2-7
clone size: .

CDR3 DNA: TGTGCCAGCAGTTGGACTAACCAAGATACGCAGTATTTT
CDR3 protein: CASSWTNQDTQYF
D gene: .
V gene: TRBV6-6
J gene: TRBJ2-3
clone size: .

CDR3 DNA: TGTGCCAGCACCTTGACAGGGAGGGGTGGGGCCAACGTCCTGACTTTC
CDR3 protein: CASTLTGRGGANVLTF
D gene: .
V gene: TRBV6-1
J gene: TRBJ2-6
clone size: .

CDR3 DNA: TGTGCCAGTAGTATAGATAGGGGAGTTGAGTCACCCCTCCACTTT
CDR3 protein: CASSIDRGVESPLHF
D gene: .
V gene: TRBV19
J gene: TRBJ1-6
clone size: .

CDR3 DNA: TGCGCCAGCAGTGATGGGAGCTATGGCTACACCTTC
CDR3 protein: CASSDGSYGYTF
D gene: .
V gene: TRBV10-1
J gene: TRBJ1-2
clone size: once

CDR3 DNA: TGTGCCAGCAGCACGGGGACACCCTACGAGCAGTACTTC
CDR3 protein: CASSTGTPYEQYF
D gene: .
V gene: TRBV7-3
J gene: TRBJ2-7
clone size: .

CDR3 DNA: TGCAGTGCTAGAAAACAGAGCTACGAGCAGTACTTC
CDR3 protein: CSARKQSYEQYF
D gene: .
V gene: TRBV20-1
J gene: TRBJ2-7
clone size: .

CDR3 DNA: TGTGCCACCAGTGCAGCGGGAGGCGTTCGGGAGACCCAGTACTTC
CDR3 protein: CATSAAGGVRETQYF
D gene: TRBD2
V gene: TRBV24-1
J gene: TRBJ2-5
clone size: .

CDR3 DNA: TGTGCCTCGAGAAAGGGACAGGGGTCCTCGTTGGGCTACTTC
CDR3 protein: CASRKGQGSSLGYF
D gene: TRBD1
V gene: TRBV30
J gene: TRBJ2-7
clone size: .

CDR3 DNA: TGCGCCAGCAGCTTGGTGGGACTGATGAACACTGAAGCTTTCTTT
CDR3 protein: CASSLVGLMNTEAFF
D gene: .
V gene: TRBV5-1
J gene: TRBJ1-1
clone size: .

CDR3 DNA: TGTGCCAGTAGTATGGGGATATCCAAAAACATTCAGTACTTC
CDR3 protein: CASSMGISKNIQYF
D gene: .
V gene: TRBV19
J gene: TRBJ2-4
clone size: .